The 15 T cell receptor beta chains given below trace back to one sample, sequenced in a study of tumor-infiltrating lymphocytes in primary liver carcinoma. Synthesis of TCR beta cDNA was carried out from approximately 500 ng total RNA with a constant-region primer. It was through three nested multiplex PCR rounds of slightly modified ARM-PCR that TCR beta libraries arose. Amplification in the first two PCR rounds was performed using TRBV1-TRBV30 forward primers and a C-beta reverse primer for approximately 10 cycles each. TCRdb reprocessed the multiplex PCR reads via MiXCR and lists one record per CDR3 protein. Seen here are around 40,000 distinct CDR3 sequences, 73% observed once, and the top ten hold approximately 19%. Taking 20-30 mg of unsorted bulk tissue, the authors co-extracted RNA and DNA. Material: liver tumor tissue from sampling region 2. Subset: tumor region T2, inferior pole. Receptors originate from a middle-aged man with primary liver carcinoma and hepatitis B virus infection.

The chain combines TRBV5-5 with TRBJ2-1, with D possibly being TRBD1 or TRBD2 (5 bases each). This CDR3 comprises 15 residues. Germline CDR1 and CDR2: SGHKS and YYEKEE (reference sequence). Trimming removed 3 bases from V and 10 bases from J, with 20 bases in between. Here the CDR3 DNA reads TGTGCCAGCAGCTCGGGACCAGCGGACGAAAACGAGCAGTTCTTC. This sequence encodes CASSSGPADENEQFF.

This chain joins TRBV11-1 and TRBJ2-4, with 13 nucleotides matching TRBD2. CDR1 is SGHAT and CDR2 is FQDESV in the germline V gene (reference sequence). This CDR3 is built from 17 residues. V lost 3 bases and J lost 11; bases outside the gene matches: 13. CDR3 amino acids: CASSLPGTSGAKIVQYF. The CDR3 DNA sequence: TGTGCCAGCAGCTTGCCCGGGACTAGCGGGGCCAAAATCGTTCAGTACTTC.

As regards this clonotype: Compared with germline, one end of the junction differs, possibly owing to a read error. The rearrangement uses TRBV11-3 and TRBJ2-3; D is perhaps TRBD1 (5 bases). The CDR3 has 12 amino acids. The germline gives CDR1 SGHNT, CDR2 YENEEA. The CDR3 coding sequence is TGTGCCAGGAGTTCGGACACAGATATGCAGTATTTT. Encoded protein: CARSSDTDMQYF.

In the case of this clonotype: This may be a read error: a much more frequent sequence differs by one nucleotide. This chain links TRBV2 with TRBJ1-5, with 8 bases matching TRBD1. There are 14 residues in the CDR3. Germline V gene data show CDR1 as SNHLY and CDR2 as FYNNEI. DNA for the CDR3: TGTGCCAGGAGTGACAGGGGAGGGTATCAGCCCCAGCATTTT. Residues: CARSDRGGYQPQHF.

The chain uses TRBV7-8 and TRBJ2-1; 8 bases map to TRBD2. Germline V gives CDR1 SGHVS, CDR2 FQNEAQ. The CDR3 extends over 15 amino acids. The junction had 9 bases not matched to a gene; V was cut back by 1 base and J by 10 bases. The CDR3 nucleotides read TGTGCCAGCAGCTTAGGCTTTGGCGGGAGGTACGAGCAGTTCTTC. It encodes CASSLGFGGRYEQFF.

Turning to this clonotype: The CDR3 end shows no conserved phenylalanine or tryptophan, and so a read error is likely. It is unclear where the CDR3 begins or ends on the DNA, so no DNA is shown, and the CDR3 is as TCRdb lists it. The rearrangement links TRBV11-2 to TRBJ1-4. The length of the CDR3 is 13 amino acids, counting both ends. From germline, CDR1 is SGHAT and CDR2 FQNNGV. The CDR3 spells CASSLGLAGKLLL.

This clonotype was detected a few times. A much more abundant neighbour one base away suggests this may be a read error. The chain uses TRBV5-1 and TRBJ2-7; weak D call: TRBD2 (6 bases). Germline-derived CDR1 and CDR2 are SGHRS and YFSETQ. The V end lost 4 bases, the J end lost 0 bases, and 14 bases lay between the germline ends. This CDR3 is built from 15 residues. DNA for the CDR3: TGCGCCAGCAGCACGACGGGACTGGGCTCCTACGAGCAGTACTTC. Residues: CASSTTGLGSYEQYF.

About this clonotype itself: Compared with germline, one end of the junction differs, possibly owing to a read error. V and J are TRBV6-2 or TRBV6-3 and TRBJ1-5; D remains unclear. The CDR3 covers 15 residues. Germline-derived CDR1 and CDR2 are MNHEY and SVGEGT. DNA of the CDR3: TGTGCCAGCAGTAGGGTCTACGGGGAGGATCAGCCCCAACATTTT. This codes for CASSRVYGEDQPQHF.

This clonotype was seen a few times. Relative to the germline gene, one junction end is altered; a read error may explain this. This chain links TRBV30 with TRBJ2-1; possible D gene TRBD2, 5 bases. Germline lookup yields CDR1 GTSNPN and CDR2 SVGIG (reference sequence). The CDR3 extends over 16 amino acids. CDR3 sequence: CAWSRPGSESYNELFF. CDR3 bases: TGTGCATGGAGCCGGCCGGGGTCTGAGTCCTACAATGAGCTGTTCTTC. The whole variable domain, filled in from reference TRBV30 and TRBJ2-1, reads SQTIHQWPATLVQPVGSPLSLECTVEGTSNPNLYWYRQAAGRGLQLLFYSVGIGQISSEVPQNLSASRPQDRQFILSSKKLLLSDSGFYLCAWSRPGSESYNELFFGPGTRLTVL.

This clonotype has ten or more counts. The V call is TRBV5-8, the J call TRBJ2-1; the D is unclear. This CDR3 is built from 13 residues. Trimming shortened V by 0 bases and J by 6 bases, and 7 bases separated the two germline ends. Germline loops: CDR1 SGHTS, CDR2 YDEGEE. CDR3 region: CASSLAMSNEQFF. The DNA of the CDR3 is TGTGCCAGCAGCTTGGCCATGAGCAATGAGCAGTTCTTC.

This clonotype was counted between two and nine times. It is likely a read error, because the conserved phenylalanine at the end of the CDR3 is missing. It is unclear where the CDR3 begins or ends on the DNA, so no DNA is shown, and the CDR3 is as TCRdb lists it. The rearrangement joins TRBV12-3 or TRBV12-4 to TRBJ1-1; the table's D gene call, TRBD1, was not cross checked with the DNA. The CDR3 adds up to 13 amino acids, both ends counted. CDR3 sequence reads: CASSFSGAAEVFH.

This clonotype was recorded a few times. The conserved phenylalanine or tryptophan is not found at the CDR3 terminus, so this likely reflects a read error. The V and J genes are TRBV9 and TRBJ2-3; 8 positions agree with TRBD2. The V and J ends lost 2 bases and 3 bases, in that order; junction bases with no gene match: 5. The CDR3 extends over 15 amino acids. The germline V gene encodes CDR1 SGDLS and CDR2 YYNGEE. The CDR3 DNA is TGTGCCAGCAGCGTTCGGGGGGGCGGGACAGATACGCAGTATTCT. It encodes CASSVRGGGTDTQYS.

This clonotype is labeled as medium-sized. This chain uses TRBV5-1 with TRBJ2-7, with a weak D call TRBD2 (5 bases). This CDR3 has 13 amino acids. Germline V gene sequence: CDR1 SGHRS, CDR2 YFSETQ. V was shortened by 5 bases and J by 4 bases, with 13 bases between the two germline ends. CDR3 residues: CASREPTSYEQYF. DNA of the CDR3: TGCGCCAGCAGGGAACCTACTAGTTACGAGCAGTACTTC.

This clonotype was observed once. This sequence joins TRBV6-5 and TRBJ2-1; TRBD2 agrees at 9 bases. J was trimmed by 16 bases and V by 7 bases; bases with no gene match: 17. This CDR3 has 14 amino acids. Germline V gene lookup returns CDR1 MNHEY and CDR2 SVGAGI. The CDR3 DNA reads as TGTGCCAGCAATCGACTAGCGGATTACAATGAGAACTTCTTC. Protein product: CASNRLADYNENFF.

V usage is TRBV6-2 or TRBV6-3 and J usage is TRBJ2-3; D is possibly TRBD1 (5 bases). Trimming pared 8 bases from V and 5 bases from J, leaving 17 bases between. This CDR3 comprises 14 residues. The germline gives CDR1 MNHEY, CDR2 SVGEGT. CDR3 nucleotides: TGTGCCAGCTGCCAGGGCGGCGCCGGAGATACGCAGTATTTT. Residues: CASCQGGAGDTQYF.